What follows are 3 T cell receptor beta chains derived from one specimen sequenced in a study of T cells in Graves' hyperthyroidism and ophthalmopathy. Amplified TCR beta CDR3 regions derived from RNA transcripts. The HTBI primer set served for first-round RT-PCR of the TCR CDR3. TCRdb reprocessed the multiplex PCR reads with MiXCR, giving one entry per CDR3 protein. The table lists hundreds of thousands of distinct CDR3 sequences, 20% to 30% of them singletons. Sample: blood. The origin of the receptors is a man between 35 and 55 years old with Graves' hyperthyroidism that later progressed to Graves' ophthalmopathy.

This clonotype was seen repeatedly, ten times or more. This rearrangement joins TRBV29-1 to TRBJ2-4; TRBD2 aligns across 8 bases. The CDR3 is 12 amino acids. V dropped 4 bases and J dropped 9; count of bases not matched to a gene: 5. Per the germline V gene, CDR1 is SQVTM and CDR2 is ANQGSEA. The CDR3 coding sequence is TGCAGCGTTGCCAGCGGGAGTACCATTCAGTACTTC. Translation gives CSVASGSTIQYF.

This clonotype was counted ten times or more. V gene TRBV7-9 combines with J gene TRBJ2-5; 9 bases align to TRBD1. After removal of 3 bases from V and 5 bases from J, the junction contained 7 bases not matched to a gene. The CDR3 loop spans 15 amino acids. Germline loops: CDR1 SEHNR, CDR2 FQNEAQ (reference sequence). CDR3 region: CASSFTGTGRETQYF. The CDR3 DNA is TGTGCCAGCAGCTTCACCGGGACAGGGAGGGAGACCCAGTACTTC.

This clonotype was observed at least ten times. V usage is TRBV27 and J usage is TRBJ2-1; TRBD2 aligns across 12 bases. With V trimmed by 4 bases and J by 7 bases, 8 bases remained unmatched. CDR3 length: 16 residues. Germline V gene sequence: CDR1 MNHEY, CDR2 SMNVEV (reference sequence). In DNA form, the CDR3 reads TGTGCCAGCAGTTCCCCTAGCGGGAGGGCTTGGAATGAGCAGTTCTTC. Its protein is CASSSPSGRAWNEQFF.